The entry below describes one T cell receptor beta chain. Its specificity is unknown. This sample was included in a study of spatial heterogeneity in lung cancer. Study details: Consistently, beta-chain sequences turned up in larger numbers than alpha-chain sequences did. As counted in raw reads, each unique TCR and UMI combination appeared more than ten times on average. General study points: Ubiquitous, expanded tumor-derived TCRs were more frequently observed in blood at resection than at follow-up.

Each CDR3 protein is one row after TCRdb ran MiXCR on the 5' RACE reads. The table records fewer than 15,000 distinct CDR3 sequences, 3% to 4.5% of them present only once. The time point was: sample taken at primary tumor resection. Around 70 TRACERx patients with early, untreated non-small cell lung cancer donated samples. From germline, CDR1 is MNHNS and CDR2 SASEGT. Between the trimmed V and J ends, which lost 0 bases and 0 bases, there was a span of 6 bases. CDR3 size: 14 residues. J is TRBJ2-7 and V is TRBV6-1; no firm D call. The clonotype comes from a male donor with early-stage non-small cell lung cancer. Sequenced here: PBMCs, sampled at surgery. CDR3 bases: TGTGCCAGCAGTGAAGCCCCTAACTCCTACGAGCAGTACTTC. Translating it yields CASSEAPNSYEQYF.